What follows are 28 T cell receptor beta chains derived from one specimen sequenced in a study of Graves' ophthalmopathy and Graves' hyperthyroidism. The authors amplified TCR beta CDR3 regions from RNA transcripts. The first-round RT-PCR employed HTBI primers together with the Qiagen OneStep RT-PCR kit. A multiplex PCR was then performed as the second round. TCRdb redid the calling of the multiplex PCR reads with MiXCR, one entry per CDR3 protein. The top ten hold roughly 42% of the sample, which has 200,000 to 250,000 distinct CDR3 sequences, roughly 21% seen once. The sequenced material came from peripheral blood. Source of these receptors: a woman aged 50 to 60 with Graves' ophthalmopathy.

This chain connects TRBV6-1 to TRBJ2-7; D may be TRBD1 (5 bases). The end of the DNA fits TRBJ2-1 better, so the J call may be wrong. The germline V gene has CDR1 MNHNS and CDR2 SASEGT. The length of the CDR3 is 11 residues. The CDR3 here is CANRTNYEQFF. CDR3 nucleotide sequence: TGTGCCAACAGGACAAACTACGAGCAGTTCTTC.

This clonotype has at least ten counts. The V and J genes are TRBV7-2 and TRBJ1-1, with D hard to call. Germline loops: CDR1 SGHTA, CDR2 FQGNSA. This CDR3 region has 14 residues. Trimming took off 1 base at V and 1 base at J, with 7 bases between the two ends. CDR3 sequence: CASSLDRRNTEAFF. CDR3 sequence (DNA): TGTGCCAGCAGCTTAGACCGCAGGAACACTGAAGCTTTCTTT.

In this sample, this clonotype turned up many times. The CDR3 protein is CASSLGGRELQETQYF. The CDR3 DNA is TGCGCCAGCAGCTTGGGCGGGCGGGAGCTGCAAGAGACCCAGTACTTC. The gene calls are TRBV5-1 and TRBJ2-5, with 7 bases matching TRBD2. There are 16 residues in the CDR3. Per the germline V gene, CDR1 is SGHRS and CDR2 is YFSETQ. V lost 0 bases, J lost 2 bases, and 7 bases stayed unmatched.

This clonotype was counted a few times. This chain uses TRBV5-1 with TRBJ2-2; 13 bases align to TRBD2. The CDR3 spans 19 residues. Looked up from germline, CDR1 is SGHRS and CDR2 is YFSETQ. J was trimmed by 1 base and V by 1 base; bases with no gene match: 7. CDR3 in DNA: TGCGCCAGCAGCTTGCCCCCCGGGACTAGCGGGGAGAACACCGGGGAGCTGTTTTTT. Translating gives CASSLPPGTSGENTGELFF.

This clonotype was recorded at least ten times. The CDR3 nucleotides read TGTGCCAGTAGTACCTACATCGCCGGGACAGCCTACGAGCAGTACTTC. Its protein is CASSTYIAGTAYEQYF. The chain uses TRBV19 and TRBJ2-7; 7 positions agree with TRBD1. Unmatched junction bases numbered 11, after V lost 4 bases and J lost 2 bases. The germline V gene has CDR1 LNHDA and CDR2 SQIVND (reference sequence). CDR3 length: 16 residues.

The chain links TRBV7-9 to TRBJ1-5; TRBD1 is a possible D gene (6 bases). In germline, CDR1 is SEHNR, CDR2 FQNEAQ (reference sequence). Trimming shortened V by 5 bases and J by 6 bases, and 17 bases separated the two germline ends. This CDR3 is 15 amino acids long. The CDR3 protein is CASSPPGEGGQPQHF. The CDR3 region has the DNA TGTGCCAGCAGCCCCCCAGGGGAGGGGGGTCAGCCCCAGCATTTT. Based on the CDR3 plus reference TRBV7-9 and TRBJ1-5, the full variable domain is DTGVSQNPRHKITKRGQNVTFRCDPISEHNRLYWYRQTLGQGPEFLTYFQNEAQLEKSRLLSDRFSAERPKGSFSTLEIQRTEQGDSAMYLCASSPPGEGGQPQHFGDGTRLSIL.

This clonotype was seen ten or more times. The chain is built from TRBV5-1 and TRBJ2-5; a weak D match, TRBD2 (7 bases). This CDR3 region has 13 residues. Trimming pared 0 bases from V and 6 bases from J, leaving 9 bases between. CDR1 and CDR2 (germline): SGHRS, YFSETQ. This CDR3 reads CASSLEGGKTQYF. CDR3 in DNA: TGCGCCAGCAGCTTGGAGGGGGGGAAGACCCAGTACTTC.

This chain connects TRBV6-1 to TRBJ2-7, with D possibly TRBD1 on 5 matching bases. Deletions cut 7 bases from V and 4 bases from J, with 23 bases between. The CDR3 has 16 residues. Germline assignment: CDR1 MNHNS and CDR2 SASEGT. The CDR3 DNA reads TGTGCCAGCATGAGAGCTGCCAGGGCTGGCGTGTACGAGCAGTACTTC. It is translated as CASMRAARAGVYEQYF.

The rearrangement uses TRBV6-1 and TRBJ2-7; 8 nucleotides align to TRBD2. The CDR3 runs 17 residues. The V gene end was trimmed by 0 bases and the J gene end by 0 bases; junction bases not matched to a gene: 7. From germline, CDR1 is MNHNS and CDR2 SASEGT. DNA for the CDR3: TGTGCCAGCAGTGAAGCGTTGGGCGGGAGGAGCTCCTACGAGCAGTACTTC. Its translation: CASSEALGGRSSYEQYF.

Many counts were recorded for this clonotype. The CDR3 nucleotides are TGTGCCAGCAGTTCGACGGGGTTTGGGGGTCAGCCCCAGCATTTT. The encoded protein is CASSSTGFGGQPQHF. The V call is TRBV27, the J call TRBJ1-5; TRBD1 is a possible D gene (5 bases). V gave up 4 bases and J gave up 6 bases, with 16 bases separating them. Per the germline V gene, CDR1 is MNHEY and CDR2 is SMNVEV (reference sequence). The CDR3 covers 15 residues.

This clonotype was observed many times. The chain carries TRBV6-1 and TRBJ2-2, with D tentatively TRBD2 (6 bases). Germline loops: CDR1 MNHNS, CDR2 SASEGT. The germline V and J ends were trimmed by 5 bases and 7 bases, with 11 bases remaining between them. The CDR3 consists of 13 residues. CDR3 residues: CASSRPGDGELFF. CDR3 nucleotides: TGTGCCAGCAGTCGCCCGGGGGACGGGGAGCTGTTTTTT.

This clonotype was observed at least ten times. The chain uses TRBV28 and TRBJ1-1, with TRBD1 as a possible D gene (5 bases). V lost 7 bases, J lost 6 bases, and 33 bases lay in between. The length of the CDR3 is 19 residues. Germline V CDR1 and CDR2: MDHEN, SYDVKM. The CDR3 DNA sequence: TGTGCCAGCACCCCCGGGGGGAGGAAGGGACGACGAGGGGAATCTGAAGCTTTCTTT. Its translation: CASTPGGRKGRRGESEAFF.

This clonotype has ten or more counts. This chain connects TRBV7-2 to TRBJ2-5; 9 bases fit TRBD1. In germline, CDR1 is SGHTA, CDR2 FQGNSA. The CDR3 contains 14 residues. Trimming at V came to 5 bases and at J to 4 bases, leaving 5 bases not matched to a gene. CDR3 nucleotide sequence: TGTGCCAGCAGCCGACGGACAGGGGTAGAGACCCAGTACTTC. It encodes CASSRRTGVETQYF.

Only a few counts were recorded for this clonotype. V usage is TRBV6-5 and J usage is TRBJ2-7; D remains ambiguous. The V gene's germline CDR1 is MNHEY and CDR2 SVGAGI. This CDR3 comprises 12 residues. V was pared by 2 bases and J by 4 bases, with 6 bases between. CDR3 sequence (DNA): TGTGCCAGCAGTTACAACTTTTACGAGCAGTACTTC. It codes for CASSYNFYEQYF.

This clonotype was observed many times. J is TRBJ2-5 and V is TRBV7-3; 7 nucleotides match TRBD1. CDR1 is SGHTA and CDR2 is FQGTGA in the germline V gene. With 5 bases clipped from V and 5 bases from J, the junction kept 5 bases outside the gene matches. The CDR3 length is 13 residues. The CDR3 reads CASSLDREETQYF. Here the CDR3 DNA reads TGTGCCAGCAGCCTAGACAGGGAGGAGACCCAGTACTTC.

This clonotype was detected a few times. The chain joins TRBV7-2 to TRBJ2-5; D is perhaps TRBD1 (5 bases). From germline, CDR1 is SGHTA and CDR2 FQGNSA. The V end lost 3 bases, the J end lost 2 bases, and 13 bases lay between the germline ends. The CDR3 runs 15 residues. CDR3 DNA: TGTGCCAGCAGCTTTCAGGGCCTGCTACAAGAGACCCAGTACTTC. It codes for CASSFQGLLQETQYF.

CDR3 DNA: TGTGCCAGCAGCCAAGATCGGCAATATGGCTACACCTTC. Its protein is CASSQDRQYGYTF. The rearrangement uses TRBV14 and TRBJ1-2; D unclear. Germline CDR1 SGHDN, CDR2 FVKESK. The germline V and J ends were trimmed by 0 bases and 5 bases, with 7 bases remaining between them. The CDR3 has 13 residues.

This clonotype was picked up a small number of times. The chain uses TRBV12-5 and TRBJ2-7; 12 nucleotides agree with TRBD2. The CDR3 consists of 19 residues. CDR1 and CDR2 from the germline V gene are LGHNT and FRNRAP. The V segment lost 1 base and the J segment 7 bases; nucleotides outside the gene matches: 17. Here the CDR3 DNA reads TGTGCTAGTGGTTTGGGCCGCACACTAGCGGGAGGCCCCGATCGGGAGCAGTACTTC. This gives the protein CASGLGRTLAGGPDREQYF. The whole variable domain, remainder taken from reference TRBV12-5 and TRBJ2-7, is DARVTQTPRHKVTEMGQEVTMRCQPILGHNTVFWYRQTMMQGLELLAYFRNRAPLDDSGMPKDRFSAEMPDATLATLKIQPSEPRDSAVYFCASGLGRTLAGGPDREQYFGPGTRLTVT.

This clonotype was seen more than once but under ten times. The chain employs TRBV9 and TRBJ2-2; D not resolved. Germline V gives CDR1 SGDLS, CDR2 YYNGEE. Trimming shortened V by 3 bases and J by 1 base, and 16 bases separated the two germline ends. The CDR3 totals 17 residues. In DNA form, the CDR3 reads TGTGCCAGCAGCGCCCCCGGCGGACGGCTGAACACCGGGGAGCTGTTTTTT. This gives the protein CASSAPGGRLNTGELFF.

This clonotype was detected ten times or more. The chain recombines TRBV20-1 with TRBJ2-7; D could derive from TRBD1 or TRBD2 (5 bases each). This CDR3 has 13 amino acids. Germline lookup yields CDR1 DFQATT and CDR2 SNEGSKA (reference sequence). The V and J ends lost 3 bases and 1 base respectively, with 10 bases between them. This chain's CDR3 is CSASQGESYEQYF. CDR3 sequence (DNA): TGCAGTGCTAGTCAGGGAGAATCCTACGAGCAGTACTTC.

This clonotype showed up many times. The gene calls are TRBV7-2 and TRBJ1-1; possible D gene TRBD1, 5 bases. CDR3 length equals 15 residues. The V gene's germline CDR1 is SGHTA and CDR2 FQGNSA. Deletions cut 1 base from V and 4 bases from J, with 13 bases between. The CDR3 region is CASSLVGGLGTEAFF. The CDR3 DNA sequence: TGTGCCAGCAGCTTAGTGGGGGGTTTGGGCACTGAAGCTTTCTTT.

The genes are TRBV15 and TRBJ2-7; D is undetermined. V lost 2 bases to trimming and J lost 3 bases, with 8 bases between them. CDR1 and CDR2 from the germline V gene are LNHNV and YYDKDF (reference sequence). The CDR3 is made up of 13 amino acids. The CDR3 region has the DNA TGTGCCACCAGCAGACACCGTTACTACGAGCAGTACTTC. This codes for CATSRHRYYEQYF.

This clonotype was recorded at least ten times. J is TRBJ2-2 and V is TRBV24-1; D possibly corresponds to TRBD2 (7 bases). Germline V gene sequence: CDR1 KGHDR, CDR2 SFDVKD. The ends were cut back, 4 bases at V and 5 bases at J, with 22 bases in the middle. This CDR3 region has 18 residues. CDR3 in DNA: TGTGCCACCAGTGACCCCCCGGGGGGACACCGTGGGACCGGGGAGCTGTTTTTT. Translating it yields CATSDPPGGHRGTGELFF.

This chain joins TRBV4-1 and TRBJ2-7; D may be TRBD2 (5 bases). Germline loops: CDR1 MGHRA, CDR2 YSYEKL. V was clipped by 3 bases and J by 3 bases, with 15 bases between them. The length of the CDR3 is 15 residues. The chain's CDR3 is CASSQEYAGLYEQYF. In DNA, the CDR3 is TGCGCCAGCAGCCAGGAATACGCCGGACTCTACGAGCAGTACTTC.

The chain carries TRBV6-2 or TRBV6-3 and TRBJ2-5; the D gene is possibly TRBD1 (5 bases). V lost 6 bases and J lost 3, with 14 bases in between. This CDR3 has 14 residues. Germline values: CDR1 MNHEY, CDR2 SVGEGT. CDR3 in DNA: TGTGCCAGCAGAGTCGGTGCCAGGGAAGAGACCCAGTACTTC. Its protein is CASRVGAREETQYF.

The J gene is TRBJ2-7, the V gene TRBV5-1; 9 bases agree with TRBD1. CDR1 and CDR2 (germline): SGHRS, YFSETQ. Trimming took 2 bases from V and 6 from J; bases not matched to a gene: 3. The CDR3 extends over 13 amino acids. The CDR3 region is CASSLQGAVEQYF. The CDR3 DNA reads as TGCGCCAGCAGCTTACAGGGGGCGGTCGAGCAGTACTTC.

This clonotype appeared many times. V gene TRBV24-1 combines with J gene TRBJ2-5; 9 nucleotides agree with TRBD1. The CDR3 covers 15 residues. The V and J ends lost 5 bases and 5 bases, in that order; junction bases with no gene match: 8. Germline V gene sequence: CDR1 KGHDR, CDR2 SFDVKD. CDR3 in amino acids: CATSGFRDRVETQYF. As DNA, the CDR3 is TGTGCCACCAGTGGTTTCCGGGACAGGGTGGAGACCCAGTACTTC.

This clonotype was recorded at least ten times. Written as DNA, the CDR3 is TGCAGTGCCCATGGTTCTAGCAATCAGCCCCAGCATTTT. This codes for CSAHGSSNQPQHF. This chain links TRBV20-1 with TRBJ1-5; no definite D call. The V end lost 6 bases, the J end lost 0 bases, and 9 bases lay between the germline ends. The CDR3 runs to 13 residues. Germline CDR1 is DFQATT and CDR2 is SNEGSKA (reference sequence).